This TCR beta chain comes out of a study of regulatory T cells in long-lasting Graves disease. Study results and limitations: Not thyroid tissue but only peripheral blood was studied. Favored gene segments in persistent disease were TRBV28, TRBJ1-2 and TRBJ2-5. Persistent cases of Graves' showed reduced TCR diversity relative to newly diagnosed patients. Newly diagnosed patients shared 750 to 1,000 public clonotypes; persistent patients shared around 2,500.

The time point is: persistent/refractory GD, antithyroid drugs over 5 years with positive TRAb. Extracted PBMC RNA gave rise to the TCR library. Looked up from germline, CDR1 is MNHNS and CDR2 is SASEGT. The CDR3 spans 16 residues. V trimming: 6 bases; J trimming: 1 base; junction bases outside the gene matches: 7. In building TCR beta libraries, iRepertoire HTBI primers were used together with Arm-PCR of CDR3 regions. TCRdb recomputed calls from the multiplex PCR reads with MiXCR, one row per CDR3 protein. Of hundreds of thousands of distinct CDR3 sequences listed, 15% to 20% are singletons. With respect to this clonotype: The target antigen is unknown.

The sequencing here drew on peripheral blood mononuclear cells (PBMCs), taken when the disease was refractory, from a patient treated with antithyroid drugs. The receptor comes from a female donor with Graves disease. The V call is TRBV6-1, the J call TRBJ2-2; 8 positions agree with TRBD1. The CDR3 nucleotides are TGTGCCAGCAGGGGTCCGGGACAGGAGAACACCGGGGAGCTGTTTTTT. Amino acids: CASRGPGQENTGELFF.